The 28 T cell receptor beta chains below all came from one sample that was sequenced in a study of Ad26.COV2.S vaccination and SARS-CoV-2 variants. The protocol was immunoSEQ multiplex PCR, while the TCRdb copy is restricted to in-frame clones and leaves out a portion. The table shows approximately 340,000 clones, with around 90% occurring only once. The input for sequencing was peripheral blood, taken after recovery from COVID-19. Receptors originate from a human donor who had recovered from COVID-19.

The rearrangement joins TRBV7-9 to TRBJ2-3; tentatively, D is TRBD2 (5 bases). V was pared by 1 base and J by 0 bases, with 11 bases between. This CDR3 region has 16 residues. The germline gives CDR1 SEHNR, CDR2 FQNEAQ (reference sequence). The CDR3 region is CASSLVQRPSTDTQYF. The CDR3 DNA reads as TGTGCCAGCAGCTTAGTCCAGCGGCCTAGCACAGATACGCAGTATTTT.

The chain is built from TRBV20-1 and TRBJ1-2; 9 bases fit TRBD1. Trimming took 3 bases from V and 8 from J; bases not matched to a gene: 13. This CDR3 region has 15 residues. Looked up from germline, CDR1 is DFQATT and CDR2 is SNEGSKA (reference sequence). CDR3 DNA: TGCAGTGCTAGTTCATGGGGACAGGGTTCAGGGGGCTACACCTTC. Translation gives CSASSWGQGSGGYTF.

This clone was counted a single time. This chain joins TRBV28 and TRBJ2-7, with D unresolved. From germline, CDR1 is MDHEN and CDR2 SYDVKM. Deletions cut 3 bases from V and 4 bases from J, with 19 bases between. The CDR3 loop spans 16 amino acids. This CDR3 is CASSFTLVTLTYEQYF. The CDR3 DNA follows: TGTGCCAGCAGTTTTACCCTCGTGACCCTTACTTACGAGCAGTACTTC.

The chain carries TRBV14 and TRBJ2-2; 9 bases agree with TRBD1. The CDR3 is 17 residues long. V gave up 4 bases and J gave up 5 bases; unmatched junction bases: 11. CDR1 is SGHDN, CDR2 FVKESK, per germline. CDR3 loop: CASSPPLQGARTGELFF. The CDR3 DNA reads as TGTGCCAGCAGCCCCCCTCTACAGGGGGCTCGAACCGGGGAGCTGTTTTTT.

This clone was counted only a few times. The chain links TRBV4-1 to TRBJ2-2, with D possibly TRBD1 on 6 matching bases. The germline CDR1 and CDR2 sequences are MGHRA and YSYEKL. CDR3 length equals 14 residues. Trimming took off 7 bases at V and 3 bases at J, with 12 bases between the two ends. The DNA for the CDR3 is TGCGCCAGCATGCCGGGACACCACACCGGGGAGCTGTTTTTT. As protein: CASMPGHHTGELFF.

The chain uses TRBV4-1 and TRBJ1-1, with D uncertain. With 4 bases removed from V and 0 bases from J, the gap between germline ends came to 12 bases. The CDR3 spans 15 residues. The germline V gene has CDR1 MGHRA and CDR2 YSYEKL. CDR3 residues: CASSRIREVNTEAFF. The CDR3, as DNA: TGCGCCAGCAGCCGGATTAGGGAGGTGAACACTGAAGCTTTCTTT.

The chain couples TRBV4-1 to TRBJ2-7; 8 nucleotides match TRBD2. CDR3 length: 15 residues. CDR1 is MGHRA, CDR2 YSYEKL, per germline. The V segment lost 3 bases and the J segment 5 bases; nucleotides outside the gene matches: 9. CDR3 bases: TGCGCCAGCAGCCACCCGGGGGGGGAGAACGACGAGCAGTACTTC. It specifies CASSHPGGENDEQYF.

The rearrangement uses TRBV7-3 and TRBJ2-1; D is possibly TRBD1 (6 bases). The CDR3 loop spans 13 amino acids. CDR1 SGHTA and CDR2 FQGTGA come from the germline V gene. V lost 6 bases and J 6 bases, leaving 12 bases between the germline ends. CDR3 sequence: CASSSTGFNEQFF. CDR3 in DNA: TGTGCCAGCAGTTCTACAGGGTTCAATGAGCAGTTCTTC.

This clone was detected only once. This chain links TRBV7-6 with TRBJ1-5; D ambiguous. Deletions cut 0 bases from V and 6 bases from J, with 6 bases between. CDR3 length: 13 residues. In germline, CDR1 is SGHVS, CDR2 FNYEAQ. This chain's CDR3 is CASSLAGPQPQHF. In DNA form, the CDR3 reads TGTGCCAGCAGCTTAGCAGGGCCTCAGCCCCAGCATTTT.

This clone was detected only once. The CDR3 coding sequence is TGTGCCAGTAGTACCCGGTCGGAGGAAGGGACCCAGCATTTT. Protein product: CASSTRSEEGTQHF. This chain uses TRBV19 with TRBJ1-5; D not resolved. CDR1 LNHDA and CDR2 SQIVND come from the germline V gene (reference sequence). CDR3 length equals 14 residues. The V end lost 4 bases, the J end lost 11 bases, and 18 bases lay between the germline ends.

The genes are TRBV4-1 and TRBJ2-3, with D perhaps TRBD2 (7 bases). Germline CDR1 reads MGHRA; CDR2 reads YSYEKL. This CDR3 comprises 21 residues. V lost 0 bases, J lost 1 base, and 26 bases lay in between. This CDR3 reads CASSQDPGFGRGAIGTDTQYF. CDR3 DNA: TGCGCCAGCAGCCAAGATCCGGGGTTTGGTCGGGGGGCCATAGGCACAGATACGCAGTATTTT.

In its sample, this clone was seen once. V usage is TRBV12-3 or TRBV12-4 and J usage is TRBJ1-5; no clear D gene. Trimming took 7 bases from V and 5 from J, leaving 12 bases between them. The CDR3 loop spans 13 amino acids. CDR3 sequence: CASKRSQHQPQHF. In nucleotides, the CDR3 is TGTGCCAGCAAAAGGTCGCAACATCAGCCCCAGCATTTT.

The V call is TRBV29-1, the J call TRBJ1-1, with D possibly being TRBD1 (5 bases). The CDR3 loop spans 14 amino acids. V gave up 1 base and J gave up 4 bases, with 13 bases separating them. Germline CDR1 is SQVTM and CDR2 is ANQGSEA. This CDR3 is CSVEAQLQGTEAFF. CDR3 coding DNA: TGCAGCGTTGAAGCTCAGTTGCAGGGCACTGAAGCTTTCTTT.

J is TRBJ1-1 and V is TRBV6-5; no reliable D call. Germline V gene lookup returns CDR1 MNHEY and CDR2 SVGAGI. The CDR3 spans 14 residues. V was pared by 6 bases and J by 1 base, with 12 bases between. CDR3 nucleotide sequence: TGTGCCAGCAGCCGGACCCCTGAGAACACTGAAGCTTTCTTT. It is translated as CASSRTPENTEAFF.

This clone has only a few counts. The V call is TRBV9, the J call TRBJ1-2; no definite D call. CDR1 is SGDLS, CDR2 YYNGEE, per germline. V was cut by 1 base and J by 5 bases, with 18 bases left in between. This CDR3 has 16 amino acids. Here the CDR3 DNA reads TGTGCCAGCAGCGTACAACATACGGGTTCCCAATATGGCTACACCTTC. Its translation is CASSVQHTGSQYGYTF.

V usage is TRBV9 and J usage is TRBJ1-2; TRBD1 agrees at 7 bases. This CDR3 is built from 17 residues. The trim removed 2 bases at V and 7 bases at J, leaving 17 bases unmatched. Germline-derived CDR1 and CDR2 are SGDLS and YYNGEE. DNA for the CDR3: TGTGCCAGCAGCGTTAATCCCCTAGGACAGGCCCTAACTGGCTACACCTTC. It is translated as CASSVNPLGQALTGYTF.

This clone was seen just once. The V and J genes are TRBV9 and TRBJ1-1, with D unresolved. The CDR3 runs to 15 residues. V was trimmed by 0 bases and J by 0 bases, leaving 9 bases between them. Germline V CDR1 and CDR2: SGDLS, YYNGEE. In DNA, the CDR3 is TGTGCCAGCAGCGTAGGTGAGCCCATGAACACTGAAGCTTTCTTT. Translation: CASSVGEPMNTEAFF.

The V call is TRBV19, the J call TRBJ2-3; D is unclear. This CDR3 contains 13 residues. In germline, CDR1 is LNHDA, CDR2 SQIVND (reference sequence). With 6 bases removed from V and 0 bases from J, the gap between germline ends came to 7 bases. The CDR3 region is CASRQASTDTQYF. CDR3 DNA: TGTGCCAGTAGGCAGGCTAGCACAGATACGCAGTATTTT. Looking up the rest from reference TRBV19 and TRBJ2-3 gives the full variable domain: DGGITQSPKYLFRKEGQNVTLSCEQNLNHDAMYWYRQDPGQGLRLIYYSQIVNDFQKGDIAEGYSVSREKKESFPLTVTSAQKNPTAFYLCASRQASTDTQYFGPGTRLTVL.

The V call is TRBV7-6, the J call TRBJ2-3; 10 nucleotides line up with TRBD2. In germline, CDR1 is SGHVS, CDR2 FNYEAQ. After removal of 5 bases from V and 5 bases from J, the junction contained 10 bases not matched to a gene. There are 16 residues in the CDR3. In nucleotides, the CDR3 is TGTGCCAGCAGCAGGGGAGCGGGGGGGCGAAAAGATACGCAGTATTTT. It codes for CASSRGAGGRKDTQYF.

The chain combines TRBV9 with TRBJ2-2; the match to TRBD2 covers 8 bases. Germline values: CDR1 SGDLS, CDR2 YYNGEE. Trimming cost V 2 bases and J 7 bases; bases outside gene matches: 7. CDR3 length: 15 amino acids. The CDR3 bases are TGTGCCAGCAGCGTCAGCGGGGGTCCCGTCGGGGAGCTGTTTTTT. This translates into CASSVSGGPVGELFF.

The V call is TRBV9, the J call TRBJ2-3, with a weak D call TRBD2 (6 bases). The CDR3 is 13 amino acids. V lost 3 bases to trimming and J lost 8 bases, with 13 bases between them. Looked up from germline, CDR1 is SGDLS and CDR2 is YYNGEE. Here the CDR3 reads CASSEEGFITQYF. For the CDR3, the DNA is TGTGCCAGCAGCGAGGAGGGTTTTATTACGCAGTATTTT.

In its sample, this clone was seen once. In nucleotides, the CDR3 is TGTGCCAGCAGCACCCCGATGAAAGGAGACAGGGCCGTAGGGGCGACCCAGTACTTC. Translated: CASSTPMKGDRAVGATQYF. The rearrangement uses TRBV9 and TRBJ2-5, with 7 bases matching TRBD1. Trimming cost V 4 bases and J 7 bases; bases outside gene matches: 25. The germline gives CDR1 SGDLS, CDR2 YYNGEE. This CDR3 region has 19 residues.

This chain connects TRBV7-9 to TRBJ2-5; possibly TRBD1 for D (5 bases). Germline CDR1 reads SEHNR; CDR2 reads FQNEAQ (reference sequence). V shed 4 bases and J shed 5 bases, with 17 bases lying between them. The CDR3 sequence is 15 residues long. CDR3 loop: CASSWGTGARETQYF. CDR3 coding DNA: TGTGCCAGCAGCTGGGGTACTGGGGCACGGGAGACCCAGTACTTC.

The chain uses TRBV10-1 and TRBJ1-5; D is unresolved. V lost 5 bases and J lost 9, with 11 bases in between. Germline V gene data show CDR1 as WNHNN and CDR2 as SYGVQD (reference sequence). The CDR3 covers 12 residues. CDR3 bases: TGCGCCAGCAGTATTGAAGATGGGCCCCAGCATTTT. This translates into CASSIEDGPQHF.

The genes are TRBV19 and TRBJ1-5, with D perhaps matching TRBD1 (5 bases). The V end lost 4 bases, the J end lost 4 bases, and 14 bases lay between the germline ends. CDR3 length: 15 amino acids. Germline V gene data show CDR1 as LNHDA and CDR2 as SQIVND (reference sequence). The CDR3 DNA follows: TGTGCCAGTAGTAATAGGAGACAGCCTAATCAGCCCCAGCATTTT. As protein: CASSNRRQPNQPQHF.

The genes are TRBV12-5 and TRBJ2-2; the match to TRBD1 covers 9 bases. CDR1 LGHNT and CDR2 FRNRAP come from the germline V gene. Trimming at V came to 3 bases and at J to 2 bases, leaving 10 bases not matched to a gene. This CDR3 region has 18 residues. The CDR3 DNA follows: TGTGCTAGTGGTTTAGCCTCCCGGGACAGGGCTAACACCGGGGAGCTGTTTTTT. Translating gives CASGLASRDRANTGELFF.

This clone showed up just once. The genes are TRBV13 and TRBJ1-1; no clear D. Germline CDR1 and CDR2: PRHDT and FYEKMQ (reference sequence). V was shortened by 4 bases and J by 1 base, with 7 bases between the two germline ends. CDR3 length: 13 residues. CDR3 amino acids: CASSSGGNTEAFF. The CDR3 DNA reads TGTGCCAGCAGCTCCGGTGGGAACACTGAAGCTTTCTTT.

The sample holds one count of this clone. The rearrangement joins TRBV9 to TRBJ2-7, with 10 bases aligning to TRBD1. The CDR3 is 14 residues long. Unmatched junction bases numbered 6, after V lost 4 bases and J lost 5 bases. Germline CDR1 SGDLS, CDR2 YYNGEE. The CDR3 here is CASSPDRGLNEQYF. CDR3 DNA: TGTGCCAGCAGCCCCGACAGGGGGCTCAACGAGCAGTACTTC.